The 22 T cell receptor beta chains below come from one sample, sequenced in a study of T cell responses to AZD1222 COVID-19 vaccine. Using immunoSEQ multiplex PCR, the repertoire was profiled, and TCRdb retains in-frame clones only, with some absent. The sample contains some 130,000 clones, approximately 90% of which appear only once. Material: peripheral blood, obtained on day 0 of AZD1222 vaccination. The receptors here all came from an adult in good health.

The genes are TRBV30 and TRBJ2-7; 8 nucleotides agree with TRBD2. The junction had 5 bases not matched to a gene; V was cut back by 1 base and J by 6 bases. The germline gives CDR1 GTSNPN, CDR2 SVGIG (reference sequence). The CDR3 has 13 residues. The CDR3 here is CAWSAHGRAEQYF. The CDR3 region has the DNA TGTGCCTGGAGTGCCCACGGGAGGGCCGAGCAGTACTTC. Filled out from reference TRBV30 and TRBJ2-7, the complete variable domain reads SQTIHQWPATLVQPVGSPLSLECTVEGTSNPNLYWYRQAAGRGLQLLFYSVGIGQISSEVPQNLSASRPQDRQFILSSKKLLLSDSGFYLCAWSAHGRAEQYFGPGTRLTVT.

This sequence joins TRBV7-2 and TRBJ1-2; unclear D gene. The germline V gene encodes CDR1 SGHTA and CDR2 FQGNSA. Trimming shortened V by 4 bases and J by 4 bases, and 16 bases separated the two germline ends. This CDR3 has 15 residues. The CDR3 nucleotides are TGTGCCAGCAGCTCCCCAGAGGGAAGTCCCTATGGCTACACCTTC. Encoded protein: CASSSPEGSPYGYTF.

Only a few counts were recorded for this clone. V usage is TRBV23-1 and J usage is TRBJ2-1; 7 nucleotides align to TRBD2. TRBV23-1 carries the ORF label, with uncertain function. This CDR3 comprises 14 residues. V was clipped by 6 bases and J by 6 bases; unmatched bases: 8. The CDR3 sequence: CASSPGLVVNEQFF. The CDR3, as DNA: TGCGCCAGCAGCCCTGGACTAGTCGTCAATGAGCAGTTCTTC.

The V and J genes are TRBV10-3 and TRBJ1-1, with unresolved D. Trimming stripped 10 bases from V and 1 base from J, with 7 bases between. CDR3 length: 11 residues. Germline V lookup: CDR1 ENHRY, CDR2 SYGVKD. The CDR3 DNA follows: TGTGCCACAGAGGGGAACACTGAAGCTTTCTTT. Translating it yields CATEGNTEAFF.

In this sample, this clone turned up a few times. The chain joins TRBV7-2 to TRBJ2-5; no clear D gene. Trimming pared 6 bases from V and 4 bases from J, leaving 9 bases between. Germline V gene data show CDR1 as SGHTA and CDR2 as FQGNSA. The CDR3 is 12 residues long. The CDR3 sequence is CASSLMGETQYF. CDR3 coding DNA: TGTGCCAGCAGTCTGATGGGAGAGACCCAGTACTTC.

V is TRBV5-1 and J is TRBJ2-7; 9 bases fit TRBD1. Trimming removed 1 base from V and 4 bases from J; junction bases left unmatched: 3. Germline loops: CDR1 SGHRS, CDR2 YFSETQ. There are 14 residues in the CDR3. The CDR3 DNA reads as TGCGCCAGCAGCTTGTTACAGGGGGCGTACGAGCAGTACTTC. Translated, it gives CASSLLQGAYEQYF.

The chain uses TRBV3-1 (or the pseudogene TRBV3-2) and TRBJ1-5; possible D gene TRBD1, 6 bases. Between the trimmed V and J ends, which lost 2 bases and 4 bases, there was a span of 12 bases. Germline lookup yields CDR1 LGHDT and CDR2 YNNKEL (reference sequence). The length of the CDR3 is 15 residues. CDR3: CASSQNREGNQPQHF. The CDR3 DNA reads TGTGCCAGCAGCCAAAACAGGGAGGGAAATCAGCCCCAGCATTTT.

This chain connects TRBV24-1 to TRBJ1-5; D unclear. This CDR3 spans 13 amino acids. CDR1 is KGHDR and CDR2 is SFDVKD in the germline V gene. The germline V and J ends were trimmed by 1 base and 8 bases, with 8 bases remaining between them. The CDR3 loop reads CATSDFSGEPQHF. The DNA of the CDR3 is TGTGCCACCAGTGATTTCTCAGGAGAGCCCCAGCATTTT.

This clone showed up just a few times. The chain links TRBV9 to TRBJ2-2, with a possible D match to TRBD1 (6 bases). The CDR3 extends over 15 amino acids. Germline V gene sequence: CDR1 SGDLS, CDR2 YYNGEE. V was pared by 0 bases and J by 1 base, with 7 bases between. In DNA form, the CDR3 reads TGTGCCAGCAGCGTAGGAGGGGGGAACACCGGGGAGCTGTTTTTT. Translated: CASSVGGGNTGELFF.

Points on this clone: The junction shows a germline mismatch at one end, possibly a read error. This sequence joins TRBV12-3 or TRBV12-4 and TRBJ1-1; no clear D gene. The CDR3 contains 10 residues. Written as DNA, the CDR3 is TGTGCCAGCGGTTTCGTTGAAGCTTTCTTT. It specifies CASGFVEAFF.

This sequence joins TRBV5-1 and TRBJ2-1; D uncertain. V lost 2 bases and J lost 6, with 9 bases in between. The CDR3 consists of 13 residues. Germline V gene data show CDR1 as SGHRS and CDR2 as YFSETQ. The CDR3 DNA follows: TGCGCCAGCAGCTTCGTGGGCGGCAATGAGCAGTTCTTC. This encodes CASSFVGGNEQFF.

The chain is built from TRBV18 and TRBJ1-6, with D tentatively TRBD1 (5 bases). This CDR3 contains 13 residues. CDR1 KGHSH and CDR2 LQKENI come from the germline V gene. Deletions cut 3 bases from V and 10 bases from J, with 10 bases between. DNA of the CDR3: TGTGCCAGCTCACCCACACAGGAATCACCCCTCCACTTT. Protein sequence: CASSPTQESPLHF.

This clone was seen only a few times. The DNA for the CDR3 is TGTGCCAGCTCCCACACCCCAACTAATGAAAAACTGTTTTTT. This codes for CASSHTPTNEKLFF. J is TRBJ1-4 and V is TRBV18, with D unresolved. Trimming removed 6 bases at V and 0 bases at J, with 8 bases between. Germline V gene sequence: CDR1 KGHSH, CDR2 LQKENI. The CDR3 is 14 residues long. The full variable domain, its missing parts supplied by reference TRBV18 and TRBJ1-4, is NAGVMQNPRHLVRRRGQEARLRCSPMKGHSHVYWYRQLPEEGLKFMVYLQKENIIDESGMPKERFSAEFPKEGPSILRIQQVVRGDSAAYFCASSHTPTNEKLFFGSGTQLSVL.

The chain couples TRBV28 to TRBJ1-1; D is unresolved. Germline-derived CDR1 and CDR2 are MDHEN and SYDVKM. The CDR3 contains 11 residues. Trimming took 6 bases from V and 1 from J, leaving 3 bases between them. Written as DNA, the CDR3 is TGTGCCAGCAGAGGGAACACTGAAGCTTTCTTT. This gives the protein CASRGNTEAFF.

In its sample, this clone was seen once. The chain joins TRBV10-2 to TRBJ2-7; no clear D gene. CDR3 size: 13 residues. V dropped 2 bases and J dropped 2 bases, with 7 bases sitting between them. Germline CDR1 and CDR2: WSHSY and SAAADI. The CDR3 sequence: CASSEGRAYEQYF. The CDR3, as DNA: TGCGCCAGCAGTGAGGGAAGGGCCTACGAGCAGTACTTC.

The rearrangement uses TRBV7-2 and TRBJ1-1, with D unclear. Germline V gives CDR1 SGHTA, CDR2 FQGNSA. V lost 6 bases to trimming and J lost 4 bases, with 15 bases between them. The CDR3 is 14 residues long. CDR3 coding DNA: TGTGCCAGCAGTTTCACTGAAGCCGGCACTGAAGCTTTCTTT. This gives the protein CASSFTEAGTEAFF.

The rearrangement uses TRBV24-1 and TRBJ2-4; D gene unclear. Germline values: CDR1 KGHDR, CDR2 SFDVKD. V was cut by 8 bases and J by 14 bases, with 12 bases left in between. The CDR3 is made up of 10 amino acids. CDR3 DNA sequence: TGTGCCACCAACCCATTAATTGAGTACTTC. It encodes CATNPLIEYF.

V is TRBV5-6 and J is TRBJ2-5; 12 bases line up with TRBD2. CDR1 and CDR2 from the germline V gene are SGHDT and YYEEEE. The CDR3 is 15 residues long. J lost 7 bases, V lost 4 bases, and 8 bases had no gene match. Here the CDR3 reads CASSAVTSGGSTQYF. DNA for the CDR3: TGTGCCAGCAGCGCGGTGACTAGCGGGGGCTCGACCCAGTACTTC.

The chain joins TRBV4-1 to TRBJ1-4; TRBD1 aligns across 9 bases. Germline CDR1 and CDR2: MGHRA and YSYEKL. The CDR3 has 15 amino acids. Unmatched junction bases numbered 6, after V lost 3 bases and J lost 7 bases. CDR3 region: CASSHPGTGSEKLFF. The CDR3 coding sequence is TGCGCCAGCAGCCATCCCGGGACAGGGAGTGAAAAACTGTTTTTT.

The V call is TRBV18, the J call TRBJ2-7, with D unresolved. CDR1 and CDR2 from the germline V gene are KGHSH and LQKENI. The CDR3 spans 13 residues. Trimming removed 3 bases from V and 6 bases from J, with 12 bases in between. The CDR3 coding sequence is TGTGCCAGCTCACCGAGAAGGGCTGCCGAGCAGTACTTC. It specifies CASSPRRAAEQYF.

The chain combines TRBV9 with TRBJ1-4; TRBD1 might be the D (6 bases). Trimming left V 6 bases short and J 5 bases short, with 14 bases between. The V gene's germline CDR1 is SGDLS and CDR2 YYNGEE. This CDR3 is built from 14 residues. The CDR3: CASNPGHGNEKLFF. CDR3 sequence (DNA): TGTGCCAGCAACCCGGGACACGGAAATGAAAAACTGTTTTTT.

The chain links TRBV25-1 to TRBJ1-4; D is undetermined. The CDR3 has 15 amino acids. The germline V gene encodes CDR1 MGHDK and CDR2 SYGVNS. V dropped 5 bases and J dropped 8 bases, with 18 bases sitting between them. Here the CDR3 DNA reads TGTGCCAGCAGTCCCGCGGTCCCGTCTATGGAAAAACTGTTTTTT. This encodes CASSPAVPSMEKLFF.